This T cell receptor beta chain stems from a study of T cells in Graves' hyperthyroidism and ophthalmopathy. About the study: Sampling of peripheral blood happened at initial diagnosis, prior to any treatment.

From RNA transcripts, TCR beta CDR3 regions were amplified. Researchers ran a first-round RT-PCR on the TCR CDR3 using the HTBI primer set. From the multiplex PCR reads, TCRdb called clonotypes with MiXCR, one entry per CDR3 protein. The table has around 380,000 distinct CDR3 sequences, about 13% seen once. Patients showing uncontrolled infection, other autoimmune disease, pregnancy or lactation were ineligible. The sample of blood was obtained at first hyperthyroidism diagnosis (before any ophthalmopathy symptoms). The V and J ends lost 2 bases and 5 bases, in that order; junction bases with no gene match: 6. CDR3 length: 14 residues. Per germline, CDR1 KGHSH and CDR2 LQKENI.

This TCR came from a man aged 25 to 40 with Graves' hyperthyroidism that later progressed to Graves' ophthalmopathy. The sample was blood. The J gene is TRBJ2-7, the V gene TRBV18; 7 bases are a match to TRBD2. The CDR3 spells CASSPSNAGDEQYF. CDR3 bases: TGTGCCAGCTCACCATCTAATGCGGGGGACGAGCAGTACTTC.